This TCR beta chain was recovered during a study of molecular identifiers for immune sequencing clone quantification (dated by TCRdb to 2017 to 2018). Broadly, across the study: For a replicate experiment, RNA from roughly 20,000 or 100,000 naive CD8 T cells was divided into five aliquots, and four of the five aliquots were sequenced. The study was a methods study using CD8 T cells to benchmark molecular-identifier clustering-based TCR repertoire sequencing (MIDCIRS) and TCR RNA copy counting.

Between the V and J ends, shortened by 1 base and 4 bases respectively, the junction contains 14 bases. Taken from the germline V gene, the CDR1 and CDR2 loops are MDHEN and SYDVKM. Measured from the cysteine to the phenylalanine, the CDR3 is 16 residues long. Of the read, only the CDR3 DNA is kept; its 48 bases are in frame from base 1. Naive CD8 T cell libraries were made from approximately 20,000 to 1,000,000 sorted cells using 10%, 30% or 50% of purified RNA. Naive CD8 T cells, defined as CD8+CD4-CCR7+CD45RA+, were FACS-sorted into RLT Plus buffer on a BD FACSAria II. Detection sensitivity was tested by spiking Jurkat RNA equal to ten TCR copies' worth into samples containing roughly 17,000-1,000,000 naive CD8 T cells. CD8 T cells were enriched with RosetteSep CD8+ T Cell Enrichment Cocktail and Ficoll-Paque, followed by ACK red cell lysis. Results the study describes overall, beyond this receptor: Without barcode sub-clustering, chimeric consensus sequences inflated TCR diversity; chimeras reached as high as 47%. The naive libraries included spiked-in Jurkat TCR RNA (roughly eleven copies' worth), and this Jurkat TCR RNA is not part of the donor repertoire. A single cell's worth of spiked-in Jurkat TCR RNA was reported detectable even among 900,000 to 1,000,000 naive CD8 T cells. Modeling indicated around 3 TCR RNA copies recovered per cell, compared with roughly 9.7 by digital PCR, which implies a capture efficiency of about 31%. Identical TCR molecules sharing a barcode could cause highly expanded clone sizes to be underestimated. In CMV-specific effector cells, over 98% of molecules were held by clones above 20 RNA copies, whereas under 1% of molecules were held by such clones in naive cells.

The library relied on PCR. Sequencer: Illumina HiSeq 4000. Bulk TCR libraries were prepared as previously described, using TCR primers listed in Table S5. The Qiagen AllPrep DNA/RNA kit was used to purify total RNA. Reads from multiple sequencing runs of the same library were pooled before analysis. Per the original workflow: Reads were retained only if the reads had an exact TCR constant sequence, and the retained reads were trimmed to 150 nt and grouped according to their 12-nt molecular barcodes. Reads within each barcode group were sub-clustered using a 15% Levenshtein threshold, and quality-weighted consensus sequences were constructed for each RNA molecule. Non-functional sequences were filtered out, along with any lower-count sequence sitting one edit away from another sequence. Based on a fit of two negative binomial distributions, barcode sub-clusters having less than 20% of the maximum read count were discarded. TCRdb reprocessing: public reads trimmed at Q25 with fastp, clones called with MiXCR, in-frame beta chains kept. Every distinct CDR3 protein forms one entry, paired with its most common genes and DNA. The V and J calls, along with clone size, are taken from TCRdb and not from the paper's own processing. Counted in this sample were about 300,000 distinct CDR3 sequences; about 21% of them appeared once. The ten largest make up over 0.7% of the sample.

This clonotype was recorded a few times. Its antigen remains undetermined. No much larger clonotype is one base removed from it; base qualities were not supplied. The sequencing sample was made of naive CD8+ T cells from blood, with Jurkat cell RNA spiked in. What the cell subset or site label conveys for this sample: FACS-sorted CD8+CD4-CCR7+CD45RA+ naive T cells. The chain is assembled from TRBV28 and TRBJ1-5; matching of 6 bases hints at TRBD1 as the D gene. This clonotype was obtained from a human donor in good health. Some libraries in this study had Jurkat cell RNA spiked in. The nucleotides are TGTGCCAGCAGTTTATTTCGGGGGGGCGAAAATCAGCCCCAGCATTTT. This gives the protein CASSLFRGGENQPQHF.